What follows is one T cell receptor (beta chain) and its context. It lacks a known antigen. No per-base quality is available; no much larger clone lies one base away. V is reduced by 0 bases and J by 10 bases, leaving a spacing of 12 bases between them. CDR1 and CDR2, per the germline V gene (reference sequence), are LNHDA and SQIVND. The cysteine opens and the phenylalanine closes a CDR3 of 13 amino acids. Just CDR3 DNA is preserved here, 39 bases in frame from base 1. The sample comes from a study of OX40 agonist ivuxolimab in advanced cancers. For context, the study as a whole: Ivuxolimab was a fully human IgG2 agonistic monoclonal antibody targeting the costimulatory receptor OX40 (CD134). Intravenous ivuxolimab was administered to patients every 2 weeks at six dose levels: 0.01, 0.1, 0.3, 1.5, 3 and 10 mg/kg. Of the roughly 54 patients in dose escalation, some 20 had hepatocellular carcinoma, about 15 had melanoma, 9 had renal cell carcinoma and 9 had head and neck cancer. In the dose-escalation cohort, 65% to 85% of patients were male, and the mean age was 60 years with a range of roughly 20 to 79. Prior anti-PD-1, anti-PD-L1 or anti-CTLA-4 therapy was permitted, and 35% to 40% of dose-escalation patients had received checkpoint inhibitors. Partial responses occurred in three dose-escalation patients, of whom one had hepatocellular carcinoma and two had cutaneous melanoma. Peripheral TCRbeta sequencing was intended to test whether TCR sequence diversity was altered and clonal T-cell expansion was caused by ivuxolimab. The paper covers the monotherapy dose-escalation part of the phase I ivuxolimab trial, which included N ≈ 57 patients.

Genomic DNA was extracted from sorted cells for sequencing of the TCRbeta CDR3 region. The immunoSEQ Assay was used to sequence the TCRbeta CDR3 regions. TCRdb holds this immuneACCESS table with in-frame rearrangements only. Some clones are missing; in checked studies, unresolved V genes explain under half, and the rest has no known cause. In this sample the table shows over 55,000 clones, 80% to 90% of which occur a single time. The top ten constitute more than 1.5% of the sample. General findings and caveats noted by the study authors: At doses of 0.1 to 3.0 mg/kg, clonal expansion of both CD4+ and CD8+ blood T cells was observed from baseline to week 6. Which antigens the clonally expanded peripheral T cells were specific for was not determined. After ivuxolimab, expanded clones were on average more numerous among CD8+ T cells than among CD4+ T cells. In the 0.1-3.0 mg/kg groups, partial responders were among the patients with the lowest normalized peripheral clonal expansion, particularly in CD8+ T cells. Low levels of normalized T-cell clonal expansion were also seen in some patients who did not respond.

Patients with autoimmune disease history or receiving systemic immunosuppression were excluded from the trial. Peripheral blood for TCR sequencing was collected from all dose cohorts at baseline, on cycle 4 day 1, and on cycle 7 day 1. The samples were drawn from a first-in-human, open-label, multicenter phase I dose-escalation trial of ivuxolimab. Adults with locally advanced or metastatic melanoma, renal cell, hepatocellular, or head and neck squamous cell carcinoma were enrolled in the trial. Before TCR sequencing, CD4+ T cells and CD8+ T cells from peripheral blood were sorted into separate populations.

This clonotype originated in an adult with an advanced solid tumor such as melanoma, head and neck, liver or kidney cancer. The sample consisted of CD4+ or CD8+ T cells sorted from blood, taken in a trial of the OX40 agonist ivuxolimab. Rearrangement joined TRBV19 to TRBJ1-1; no D gene can be assigned with confidence. The CDR3: CASSIETPAGAFF. The nucleotide sequence reads TGTGCCAGTAGTATAGAAACCCCGGCTGGAGCTTTCTTT. The variable domain in full, with residues beyond the CDR3 obtained from the reference TRBV19 and TRBJ1-1 genes, is DGGITQSPKYLFRKEGQNVTLSCEQNLNHDAMYWYRQDPGQGLRLIYYSQIVNDFQKGDIAEGYSVSREKKESFPLTVTSAQKNPTAFYLCASSIETPAGAFFGQGTRLTVV.